This T cell receptor (beta chain) was identified during a study of a mutant IDH1 vaccine in newly diagnosed glioma. Study information: Sex among treated patients split about 60% male, roughly 38% female; mean age was about 43 years.

CDR1 SGHDN and CDR2 FVKESK come from the germline V gene. V was cut by 4 bases and J by 5 bases, with 17 bases left in between. This CDR3 contains 15 residues. The time point here: week 47, end of study. Mutant IDH1 20-mer peptide, at 300 ug, made up each vaccine dose, with topical imiquimod. Method: immunoSEQ multiplex PCR; TCRdb's copy keeps in-frame clones and lacks some. The sample lists approximately 34,000 clones, around 90% occurring once. Of note for this clone: What it binds is unknown.

This TCR was sampled from a man aged 40-49 years with glioma. Sequenced material: PBMCs, taken from a glioma patient whose treatment included an IDH1 peptide vaccine. V is TRBV14 and J is TRBJ1-1, with a weak D call TRBD1 (5 bases). The CDR3, as DNA: TGTGCCAGCAGCCCGCGCGGGGGGGTGGGGACTGAAGCTTTCTTT. This encodes CASSPRGGVGTEAFF.